This entry describes one TCR beta chain. The record originates from a study of neurological immune-mediated disorders. Libraries used 2 million unsorted PBMCs kept frozen in RNAlater. Synthesis of cDNA used 5'RACE (with 10-nucleotide random UMIs). TCRdb redid the calling of the 5' RACE reads with MiXCR, one entry per CDR3 protein. Of tens of thousands of distinct CDR3 sequences in the sample, around 3.9% were seen once. This receptor was obtained from a man between 25 and 39 years old with multiple sclerosis. The source material was PBMCs.

The CDR3 loop reads CASSFDVIQPQHF. CDR3 coding DNA: TGTGCCAGCAGTTTCGACGTTATTCAGCCCCAGCATTTT. This sequence joins TRBV2 and TRBJ1-5; no clear D. This CDR3 is built from 13 residues. The germline V gene has CDR1 SNHLY and CDR2 FYNNEI. The germline V and J ends were trimmed by 5 bases and 6 bases, with 11 bases remaining between them.